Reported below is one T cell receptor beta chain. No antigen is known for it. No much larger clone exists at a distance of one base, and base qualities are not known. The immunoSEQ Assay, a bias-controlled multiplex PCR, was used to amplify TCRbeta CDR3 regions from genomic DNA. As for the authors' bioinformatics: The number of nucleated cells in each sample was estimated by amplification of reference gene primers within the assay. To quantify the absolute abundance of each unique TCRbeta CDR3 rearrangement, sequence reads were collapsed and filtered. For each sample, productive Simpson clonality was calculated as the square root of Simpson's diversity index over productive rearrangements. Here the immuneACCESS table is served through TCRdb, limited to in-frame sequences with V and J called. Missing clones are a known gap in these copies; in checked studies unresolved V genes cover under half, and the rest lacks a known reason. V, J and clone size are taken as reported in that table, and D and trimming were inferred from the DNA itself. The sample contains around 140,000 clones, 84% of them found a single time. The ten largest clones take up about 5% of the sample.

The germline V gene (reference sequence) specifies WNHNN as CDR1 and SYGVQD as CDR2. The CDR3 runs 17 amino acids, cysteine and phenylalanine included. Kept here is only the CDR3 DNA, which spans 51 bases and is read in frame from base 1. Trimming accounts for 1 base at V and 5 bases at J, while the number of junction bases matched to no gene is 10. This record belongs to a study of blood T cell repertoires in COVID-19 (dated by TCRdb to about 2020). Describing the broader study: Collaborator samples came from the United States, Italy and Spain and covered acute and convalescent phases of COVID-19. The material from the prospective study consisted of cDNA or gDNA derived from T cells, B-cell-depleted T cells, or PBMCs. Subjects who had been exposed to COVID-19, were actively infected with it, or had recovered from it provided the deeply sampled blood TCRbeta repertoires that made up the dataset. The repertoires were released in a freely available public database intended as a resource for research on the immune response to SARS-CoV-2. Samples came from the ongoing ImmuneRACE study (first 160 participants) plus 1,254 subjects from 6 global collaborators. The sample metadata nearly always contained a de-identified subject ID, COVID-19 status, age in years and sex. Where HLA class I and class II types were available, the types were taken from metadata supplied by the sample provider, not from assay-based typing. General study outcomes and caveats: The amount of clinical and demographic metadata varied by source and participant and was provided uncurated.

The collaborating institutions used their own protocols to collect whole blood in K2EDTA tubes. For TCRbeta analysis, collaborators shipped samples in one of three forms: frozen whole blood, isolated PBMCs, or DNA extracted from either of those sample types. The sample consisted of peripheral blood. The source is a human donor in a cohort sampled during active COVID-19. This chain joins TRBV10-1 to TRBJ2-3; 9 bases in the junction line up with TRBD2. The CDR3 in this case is CASSEFKLAGFVDTQYF. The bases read TGCGCCAGCAGTGAGTTTAAGCTAGCGGGATTTGTAGATACGCAGTATTTT.